Included here is one T cell receptor beta chain sequence, with context. The V gene's germline CDR1 is SGHVS and CDR2 FNYEAQ. V gave up 0 bases and J gave up 7 bases; unmatched junction bases: 7. The CDR3 is made up of 18 amino acids. Both 60 Vbeta primers and 13 Jbeta primers went into the PCR. Data came from immunoSEQ multiplex PCR; TCRdb stores just in-frame clones and leaves some out. The data hold 90,000 to 150,000 clones, with roughly 82% observed a single time. This record belongs to a study of cytomegalovirus exposure and HLA in healthy donors. Study-level information: A preliminary data release comprised roughly 85 million unique TCRs obtained from HLA-typed donors.

The sequencing input was PBMCs. This rearrangement joins TRBV7-6 to TRBJ2-1; 15 bases line up with TRBD2. The clonotype originates from a woman aged 40 to 50 in good health and CMV-seropositive. The DNA of the CDR3 is TGTGCCAGCAGCTTAGCAAGGGGACTAGCGGGGGGTGGGAATGAGCAGTTCTTC. It is translated as CASSLARGLAGGGNEQFF.